This record covers a single T cell receptor (beta chain). The target of this receptor is not known. The input lacks base qualities; no much larger clone sits a single base away. This sample stems from a study of technical replicates of blood from a handful of donors (dated by TCRdb to about 2017). The library came from the immunoSEQ multiplex PCR assay. This immuneACCESS table, as held by TCRdb, lists in-frame sequences with V and J called but not all clones. Of the missing ones, under half trace to an unresolved V gene in checked studies; the others have no known cause. Counted in this sample were 75,000 to 100,000 clones; approximately 90% of them appeared once. The ten largest make up approximately 0.27% of the sample. Reading from cysteine to phenylalanine, the CDR3 counts 12 amino acids. Only CDR3 DNA is held: 36 bases, read in frame from base 1. V drops 4 bases and J drops 4 bases, leaving 10 bases in between. As encoded in the germline V gene, CDR1 is SQVTM while CDR2 is ANQGSEA.

The sequenced material came from T cells isolated from PBMCs. The rearrangement combines TRBV29-1 with TRBJ1-1; no D gene can be assigned with confidence. This TCR came from a human donor in good health. The nucleotides are TGCAGCGTTGGGGAGAGGAGCACTGAAGCTTTCTTT. This yields the protein CSVGERSTEAFF.